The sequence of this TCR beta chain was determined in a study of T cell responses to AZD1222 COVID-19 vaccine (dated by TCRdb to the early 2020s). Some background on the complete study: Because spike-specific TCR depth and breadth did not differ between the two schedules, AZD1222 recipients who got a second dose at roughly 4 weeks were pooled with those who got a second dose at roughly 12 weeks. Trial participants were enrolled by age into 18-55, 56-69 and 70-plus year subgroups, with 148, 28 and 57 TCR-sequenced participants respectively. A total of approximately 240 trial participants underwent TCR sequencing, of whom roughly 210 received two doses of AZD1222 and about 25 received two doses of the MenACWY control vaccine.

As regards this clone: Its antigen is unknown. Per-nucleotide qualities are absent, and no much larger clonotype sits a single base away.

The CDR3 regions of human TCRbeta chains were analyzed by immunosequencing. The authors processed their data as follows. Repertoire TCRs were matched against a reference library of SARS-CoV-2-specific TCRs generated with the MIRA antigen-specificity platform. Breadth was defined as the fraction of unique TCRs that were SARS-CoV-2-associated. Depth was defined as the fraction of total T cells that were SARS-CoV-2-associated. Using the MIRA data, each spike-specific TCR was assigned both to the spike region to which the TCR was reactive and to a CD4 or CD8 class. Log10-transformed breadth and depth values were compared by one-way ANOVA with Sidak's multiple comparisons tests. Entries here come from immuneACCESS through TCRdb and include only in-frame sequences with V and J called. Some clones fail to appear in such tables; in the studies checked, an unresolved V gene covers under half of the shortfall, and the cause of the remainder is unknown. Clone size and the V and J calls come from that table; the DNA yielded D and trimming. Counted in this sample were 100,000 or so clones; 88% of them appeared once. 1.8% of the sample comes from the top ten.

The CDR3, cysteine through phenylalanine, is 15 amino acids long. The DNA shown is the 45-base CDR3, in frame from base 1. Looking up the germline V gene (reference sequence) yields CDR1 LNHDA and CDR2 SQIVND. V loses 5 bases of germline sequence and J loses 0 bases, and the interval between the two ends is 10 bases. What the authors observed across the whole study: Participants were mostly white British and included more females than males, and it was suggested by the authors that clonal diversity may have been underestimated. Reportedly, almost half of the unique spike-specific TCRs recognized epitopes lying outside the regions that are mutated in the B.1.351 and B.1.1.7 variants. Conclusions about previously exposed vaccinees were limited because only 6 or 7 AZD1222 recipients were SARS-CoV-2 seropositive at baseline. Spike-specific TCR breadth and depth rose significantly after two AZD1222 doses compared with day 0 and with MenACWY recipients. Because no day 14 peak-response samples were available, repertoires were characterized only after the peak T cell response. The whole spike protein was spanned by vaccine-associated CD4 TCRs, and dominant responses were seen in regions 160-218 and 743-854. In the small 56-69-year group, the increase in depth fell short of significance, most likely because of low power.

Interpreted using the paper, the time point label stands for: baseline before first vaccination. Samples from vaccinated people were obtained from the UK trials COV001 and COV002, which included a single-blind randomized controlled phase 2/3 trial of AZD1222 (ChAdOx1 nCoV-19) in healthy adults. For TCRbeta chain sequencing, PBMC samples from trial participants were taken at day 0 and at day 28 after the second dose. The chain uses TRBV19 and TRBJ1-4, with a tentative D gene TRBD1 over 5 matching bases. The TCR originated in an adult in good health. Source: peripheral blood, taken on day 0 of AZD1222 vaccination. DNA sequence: TGTGCCAGTAGTCTAACAGGAACAACTAATGAAAAACTGTTTTTT. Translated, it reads CASSLTGTTNEKLFF. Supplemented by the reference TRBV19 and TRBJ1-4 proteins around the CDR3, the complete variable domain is DGGITQSPKYLFRKEGQNVTLSCEQNLNHDAMYWYRQDPGQGLRLIYYSQIVNDFQKGDIAEGYSVSREKKESFPLTVTSAQKNPTAFYLCASSLTGTTNEKLFFGSGTQLSVL.